One and the same sample provided the 22 T cell receptor beta chains below, sequenced in a study of blood T cell repertoires in COVID-19. Assay: immunoSEQ multiplex PCR; the TCRdb copy retains only in-frame clones and omits some. The sample consists of roughly 130,000 clones, approximately 86% of them appearing once. The specimen was PBMCs or T cells enriched from blood (not recorded which). The receptors were gathered from a woman aged 45-65 years who had recovered from COVID-19.

This chain joins TRBV12-3 or TRBV12-4 and TRBJ2-7, with D possibly being TRBD1 (5 bases). The CDR3 runs to 12 residues. The V end lost 9 bases, the J end lost 2 bases, and 11 bases lay between the germline ends. CDR3 in DNA: TGTGCCAGGACTCTCAGGGCCTACGAGCAGTACTTC. Amino acids: CARTLRAYEQYF.

The rearrangement joins TRBV2 to TRBJ2-2, with 7 positions matching TRBD2. V was clipped by 8 bases and J by 7 bases; unmatched bases: 7. Germline V gene data show CDR1 as SNHLY and CDR2 as FYNNEI. The CDR3 extends over 13 amino acids. In nucleotides, the CDR3 is TGTGCCAGCTCTCGGGGGGAGGTCGGGGAGCTGTTTTTT. It translates to CASSRGEVGELFF.

The genes are TRBV10-3 and TRBJ2-7, with TRBD1 identical over 7 bases. CDR1 is ENHRY and CDR2 is SYGVKD in the germline V gene. J lost 1 base, V lost 1 base, and 4 bases had no gene match. The CDR3 extends over 15 amino acids. CDR3 DNA sequence: TGTGCCATCAGTGAGTTTCAGGGGGTGTCCTACGAGCAGTACTTC. Protein: CAISEFQGVSYEQYF.

The chain recombines TRBV6-5 with TRBJ2-3, with 8 bases fitting TRBD2. The J segment lost 6 bases and the V segment lost 4 bases, leaving 3 bases of the junction unmatched. The CDR3 spans 13 residues. The germline CDR1 and CDR2 sequences are MNHEY and SVGAGI. CDR3 DNA sequence: TGTGCCAGCAGTTGGCCGGGGGGGGATACGCAGTATTTT. It yields the protein CASSWPGGDTQYF.

CDR3 sequence reads: CASSQVDSLNTEAFF. In nucleotides, the CDR3 is TGTGCCAGCAGCCAAGTAGACAGTTTGAACACTGAAGCTTTCTTT. V is TRBV7-6 and J is TRBJ1-1; D is possibly TRBD1 (5 bases). CDR1 is SGHVS, CDR2 FNYEAQ, per germline. Trimming took off 5 bases at V and 0 bases at J, with 13 bases between the two ends. CDR3 length: 15 amino acids.

This clone was recorded a few times. At one of its ends the junction is not consistent with the germline gene, which may arise from a read error. The CDR3 is CASSLTRQGFNF. The CDR3 DNA sequence: TGTGCCAGCAGCCTAACCAGACAGGGCTTTAACTTC. This chain uses TRBV3-1 (or the pseudogene TRBV3-2) with TRBJ2-5; 7 bases are shared with TRBD1. This CDR3 comprises 12 residues. Germline lookup yields CDR1 LGHDT and CDR2 YNNKEL (reference sequence).

V and J are TRBV9 and TRBJ1-3; D perhaps matches TRBD1 (5 bases). The CDR3 is 15 amino acids. The germline CDR1 and CDR2 sequences are SGDLS and YYNGEE. V was cut by 6 bases and J by 2 bases, with 15 bases left in between. The CDR3 bases are TGTGCCAGCACCGGGGGGAACACCCCTGGAAACACCATATATTTT. It specifies CASTGGNTPGNTIYF.

J is TRBJ1-3 and V is TRBV6-5; 7 bases are shared with TRBD1. V gave up 6 bases and J gave up 4 bases; unmatched junction bases: 6. CDR3 length equals 14 residues. Germline CDR1 MNHEY, CDR2 SVGAGI. CDR3 sequence: CASRAGGQGNTIYF. In nucleotides, the CDR3 is TGTGCCAGCAGAGCCGGGGGACAGGGAAACACCATATATTTT.

The chain has TRBV27 and TRBJ2-1; D is perhaps TRBD2 (5 bases). This CDR3 contains 16 residues. The germline V and J ends were trimmed by 5 bases and 7 bases, with 21 bases remaining between them. Germline CDR1 MNHEY, CDR2 SMNVEV (reference sequence). DNA of the CDR3: TGTGCCAGCAGTCCCCCCATAGCGCAAGGGAAAAATGAGCAGTTCTTC. Residues: CASSPPIAQGKNEQFF.

On this clone itself: Germline and junction disagree at one end, which may indicate a read error. The V call is TRBV7-7, the J call TRBJ2-5; TRBD2 agrees at 8 bases. Germline assignment: CDR1 SSHAT and CDR2 FNYEAQ (reference sequence). The CDR3 is 16 amino acids. Here the CDR3 DNA reads TGTGCTAGCAGCCGAGGTACGGGGGGGCGAGGAGAGACCCAGTACTTC. Protein sequence: CASSRGTGGRGETQYF.

The rearrangement joins TRBV2 to TRBJ1-5; TRBD1 is a possible D gene (5 bases). The CDR3 length is 15 residues. CDR1 is SNHLY, CDR2 FYNNEI, per germline. The V end lost 7 bases, the J end lost 6 bases, and 19 bases lay between the germline ends. In nucleotides, the CDR3 is TGTGCCAGCAACGCGGGACGAGGGATGAGTCAGCCCCAGCATTTT. It translates to CASNAGRGMSQPQHF.

V gene TRBV6-1 combines with J gene TRBJ1-4, with no clear D. CDR3 length: 14 amino acids. The germline gives CDR1 MNHNS, CDR2 SASEGT. Trimming stripped 0 bases from V and 8 bases from J, with 10 bases between. CDR3 DNA sequence: TGTGCCAGCAGTGAAGCAGCCTTCTACGAAAAACTGTTTTTT. Translating gives CASSEAAFYEKLFF.

The rearrangement joins TRBV27 to TRBJ1-1; D possibly corresponds to TRBD1 (6 bases). Trimming took off 5 bases at V and 5 bases at J, with 21 bases between the two ends. Germline CDR1 is MNHEY and CDR2 is SMNVEV (reference sequence). The CDR3 contains 16 residues. Here the CDR3 DNA reads TGTGCCAGCAGTCCTAACGGGCGGGGGGGGCGTACTGAAGCTTTCTTT. This translates into CASSPNGRGGRTEAFF.

This chain joins TRBV5-1 and TRBJ2-3; TRBD2 aligns across 9 bases. The CDR3 loop spans 15 amino acids. Germline lookup yields CDR1 SGHRS and CDR2 YFSETQ. V trimming: 4 bases; J trimming: 2 bases; junction bases outside the gene matches: 5. Here the CDR3 DNA reads TGCGCCAGCAGCCATACTAGCGGGTACACAGATACGCAGTATTTT. This codes for CASSHTSGYTDTQYF.

The rearrangement links TRBV12-3 or TRBV12-4 to TRBJ1-2; a possible D gene is TRBD1 (6 bases). The germline V and J ends were trimmed by 2 bases and 8 bases, with 12 bases remaining between them. The CDR3 is 13 amino acids. The DNA of the CDR3 is TGTGCCAGCAGTTTAACAGGGATAGGAGGCTACACCTTC. This encodes CASSLTGIGGYTF.

The CDR3 bases are TGCGCCAGCAGCTTGGAACAGGGAAGGTATGGCTACACCTTC. Amino acids: CASSLEQGRYGYTF. V and J are TRBV5-1 and TRBJ1-2; possible D gene TRBD1, 6 bases. The ends were cut back, 0 bases at V and 5 bases at J, with 11 bases in the middle. CDR3 length equals 14 residues. Per the germline V gene, CDR1 is SGHRS and CDR2 is YFSETQ.

This clone occurred once. V gene TRBV12-3 or TRBV12-4 combines with J gene TRBJ2-1; D gene unclear. V was cut by 3 bases and J by 7 bases, with 10 bases left in between. The CDR3 runs to 13 residues. The CDR3 DNA follows: TGTGCCAGCAGTTTGACACATTTGAATGAGCAGTTCTTC. Protein sequence: CASSLTHLNEQFF.

The chain employs TRBV21-1 and TRBJ2-1; TRBD2, the table's D call, lacks a check against the DNA. TRBV21-1 is a pseudogene segment. The CDR3 sequence is 14 residues long. The CDR3 region has the DNA TGTGCCAGCAGCAACACTAGCGACTACAATGAGCAGTTCTTC. It is translated as CASSNTSDYNEQFF.

The chain has TRBV19 and TRBJ1-4, with 9 bases that match TRBD1. The germline gives CDR1 LNHDA, CDR2 SQIVND (reference sequence). This CDR3 region has 16 residues. The V and J ends lost 6 bases and 8 bases, in that order; junction bases with no gene match: 13. CDR3 protein: CASSVGDRAVEEKLFF. CDR3 sequence (DNA): TGTGCCAGTAGCGTTGGGGACAGGGCGGTGGAAGAAAAACTGTTTTTT. The entire variable domain, with the rest obtained from reference TRBV19 and TRBJ1-4, is as follows: DGGITQSPKYLFRKEGQNVTLSCEQNLNHDAMYWYRQDPGQGLRLIYYSQIVNDFQKGDIAEGYSVSREKKESFPLTVTSAQKNPTAFYLCASSVGDRAVEEKLFFGSGTQLSVL.

V is TRBV7-6 and J is TRBJ1-3, with D unclear. This CDR3 spans 18 amino acids. V was clipped by 1 base and J by 0 bases, with 16 bases between them. In germline, CDR1 is SGHVS, CDR2 FNYEAQ. The CDR3 protein is CASSLDEGGRYSGNTIYF. DNA for the CDR3: TGTGCCAGCAGCTTAGATGAGGGAGGACGCTACTCTGGAAACACCATATATTTT.

The genes are TRBV11-1 and TRBJ2-1, with 7 bases that match TRBD2. The length of the CDR3 is 16 residues. Germline-derived CDR1 and CDR2 are SGHAT and FQDESV (reference sequence). The J segment lost 6 bases and the V segment lost 0 bases, leaving 8 bases of the junction unmatched. The CDR3 here is CASSLAHPSGPNEQFF. CDR3 nucleotides: TGTGCCAGCAGCTTAGCTCACCCTAGCGGTCCCAATGAGCAGTTCTTC.

The chain uses TRBV18 and TRBJ2-6, with TRBD1 matching over 8 bases. This CDR3 comprises 18 residues. CDR1 is KGHSH, CDR2 LQKENI, per germline. Trimming cost V 3 bases and J 0 bases; bases outside gene matches: 7. This chain's CDR3 is CASSPWTGPRSGANVLTF. The CDR3 DNA follows: TGTGCCAGCTCACCCTGGACAGGGCCCCGCTCTGGGGCCAACGTCCTGACTTTC.